Shown below are 3 T cell receptor beta chains from a single sample sequenced in a study of CD8 T cells in ankylosing spondylitis. From the 5' RACE reads, TCRdb called clonotypes with MiXCR, one entry per CDR3 protein. The data show 150,000 to 200,000 distinct CDR3 sequences, approximately 13% seen once. The sequencing input was blood, either unsorted or a sorted T cell fraction (not recorded which). Every receptor here comes from a female donor with ankylosing spondylitis or in good health (not recorded which).

The sample holds many counts of this clonotype. The chain uses TRBV12-3 or TRBV12-4 and TRBJ1-1, with a possible D match to TRBD1 (5 bases). CDR3 length: 13 residues. Trimming cost V 4 bases and J 7 bases, with 13 bases left between them. For the CDR3, the DNA is TGTGCCAGCAGTTCCGACAGCTGGTATGAAGCTTTCTTT. It translates to CASSSDSWYEAFF.

The chain employs TRBV18 and TRBJ2-1; the D is unclear. V shed 0 bases and J shed 10 bases, with 16 bases lying between them. This CDR3 has 15 residues. The germline CDR1 and CDR2 sequences are KGHSH and LQKENI. The CDR3 DNA is TGTGCCAGCTCACCACCGGTCGGCCAAATGGGGGAGCAGTTCTTC. It encodes CASSPPVGQMGEQFF.

This clonotype occurred a few times. This sequence joins TRBV28 and TRBJ2-7; D remains ambiguous. Germline V CDR1 and CDR2: MDHEN, SYDVKM. This CDR3 contains 13 residues. V was pared by 2 bases and J by 4 bases, with 9 bases between. The CDR3 protein is CASSLTGNYEQYF. As DNA, the CDR3 is TGTGCCAGCAGTTTAACTGGGAATTACGAGCAGTACTTC.